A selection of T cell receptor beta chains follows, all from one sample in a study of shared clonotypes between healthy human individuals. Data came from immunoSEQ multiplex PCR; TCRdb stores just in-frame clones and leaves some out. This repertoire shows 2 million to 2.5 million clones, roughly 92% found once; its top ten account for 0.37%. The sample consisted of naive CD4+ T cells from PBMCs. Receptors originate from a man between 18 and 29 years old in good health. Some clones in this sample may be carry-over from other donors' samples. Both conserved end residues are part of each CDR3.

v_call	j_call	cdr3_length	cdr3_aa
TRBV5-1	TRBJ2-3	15	CASSWGTAGPDTQYF
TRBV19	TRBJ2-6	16	CASSMIIGAGANVLTF
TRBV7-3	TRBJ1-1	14	CASSEGLGNTEAFF
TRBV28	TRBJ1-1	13	CAGTGGLNTEAFF
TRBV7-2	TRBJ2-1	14	CASSPADSYNEQFF
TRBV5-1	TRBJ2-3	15	CASTQIQGGTDTQYF
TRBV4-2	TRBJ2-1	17	CASSQVAGQSSYNEQFF
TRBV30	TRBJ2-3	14	CAWNNLGQTDTQYF
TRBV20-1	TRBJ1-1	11	CSARQETEAFF
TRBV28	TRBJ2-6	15	CASRATPSGANVLTF
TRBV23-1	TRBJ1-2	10	CASVCYGYTF
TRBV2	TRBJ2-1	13	CASSGGDGTEQFF
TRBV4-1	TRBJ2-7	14	CASSQDLRAGEQYF
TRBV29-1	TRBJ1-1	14	CSASTGTGSTEAFF
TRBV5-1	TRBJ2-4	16	CASSYGLRLAKNIQYF
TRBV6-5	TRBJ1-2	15	CASSYDTGTNYGYTF
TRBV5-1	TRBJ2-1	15	CASSLTSGPYNEQFF
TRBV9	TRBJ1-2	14	CASSDRGLDYGYTF
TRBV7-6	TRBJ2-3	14	CASSSPSGADTQYF
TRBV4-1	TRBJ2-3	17	CASSPRETGTDTDTQYF
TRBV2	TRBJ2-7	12	CASSNHRYEQYF
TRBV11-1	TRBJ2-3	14	CASSFPGGRATQYF
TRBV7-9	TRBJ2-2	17	CASSLVLETSGAGELFF
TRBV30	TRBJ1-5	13	CAWSYFSNQPQHF
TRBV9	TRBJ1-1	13	CASSVVMNTEAFF
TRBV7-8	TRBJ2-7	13	CASSSTKGQYQLF
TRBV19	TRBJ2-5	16	CASSIFADLYQETQYF
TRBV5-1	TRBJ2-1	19	CASSKTPSTGTLLYNEQFF
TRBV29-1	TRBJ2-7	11	CSVGTQREQYF
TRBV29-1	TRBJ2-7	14	CSVAAAGVSYEQYF
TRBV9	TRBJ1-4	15	CASSVVGQGDEKLFF
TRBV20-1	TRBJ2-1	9	CSLGPEQFF
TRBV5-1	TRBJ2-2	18	CASSSGLAGDTQTGELFF
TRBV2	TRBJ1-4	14	CASSERIKDEKLFF
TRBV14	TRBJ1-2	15	CASSQRDRANYGYTF
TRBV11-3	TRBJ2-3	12	CASSRAADTQYF
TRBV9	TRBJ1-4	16	CASSVEPLNSGEKLFF
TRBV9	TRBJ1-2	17	CASSVATDRATNYGYTF
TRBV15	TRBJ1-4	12	CATGQALEKLFF
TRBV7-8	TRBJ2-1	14	CASSLTRIYNEQFF
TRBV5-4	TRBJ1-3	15	CASSLGTTSGNTIYF
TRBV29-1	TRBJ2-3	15	CSAWGGQGAADTQYF
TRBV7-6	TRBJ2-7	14	CASSLSRLVGEQYF
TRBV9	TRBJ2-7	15	CASSLDEAPFYEQYF
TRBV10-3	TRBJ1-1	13	CAISSISDTEAFF
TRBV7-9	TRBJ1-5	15	CASSPPGDSNQPQHF
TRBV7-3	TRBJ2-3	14	CASSAVDRGDTQYF
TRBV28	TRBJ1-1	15	CASSLPRRGVFEAFF
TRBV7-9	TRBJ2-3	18	CASSSPYSGLTSTDTQYF
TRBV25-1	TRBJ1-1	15	CASSRTLGARTEAFF
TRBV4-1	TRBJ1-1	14	CASSQVGADTEAFF
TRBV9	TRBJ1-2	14	CASSATWGHGGYTF
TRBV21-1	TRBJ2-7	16	CASSAQQGIGTREQYF
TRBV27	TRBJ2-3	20	CASSLAPRLLAGDSTDTQYF